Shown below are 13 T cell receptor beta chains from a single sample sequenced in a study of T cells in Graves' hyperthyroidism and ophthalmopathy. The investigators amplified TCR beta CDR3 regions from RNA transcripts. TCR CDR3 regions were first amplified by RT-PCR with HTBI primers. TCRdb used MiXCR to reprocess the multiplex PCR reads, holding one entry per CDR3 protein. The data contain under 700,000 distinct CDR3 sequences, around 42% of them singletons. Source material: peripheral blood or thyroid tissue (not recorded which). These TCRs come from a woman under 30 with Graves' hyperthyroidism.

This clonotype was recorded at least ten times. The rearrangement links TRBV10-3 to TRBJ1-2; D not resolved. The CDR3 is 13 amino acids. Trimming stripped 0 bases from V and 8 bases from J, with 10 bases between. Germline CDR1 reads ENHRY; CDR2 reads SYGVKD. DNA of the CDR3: TGTGCCATCAGTGAGTCAGTAGGTTACGGCTACACCTTC. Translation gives CAISESVGYGYTF.

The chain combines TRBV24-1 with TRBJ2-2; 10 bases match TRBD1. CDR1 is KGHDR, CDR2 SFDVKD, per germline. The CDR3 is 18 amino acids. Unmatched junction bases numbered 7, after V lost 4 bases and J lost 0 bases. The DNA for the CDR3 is TGTGCCACCAGTGACCCACCGGGACAGGGGCCGAACACCGGGGAGCTGTTTTTT. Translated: CATSDPPGQGPNTGELFF.

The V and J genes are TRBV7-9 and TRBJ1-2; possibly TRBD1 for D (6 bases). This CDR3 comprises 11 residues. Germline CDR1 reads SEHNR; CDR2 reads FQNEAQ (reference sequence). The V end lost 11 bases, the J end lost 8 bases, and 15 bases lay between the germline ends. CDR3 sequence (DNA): TGTGCCCAAGGGGGAATCGGGGGCTACACCTTC. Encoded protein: CAQGGIGGYTF. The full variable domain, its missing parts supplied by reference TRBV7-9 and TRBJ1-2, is DTGVSQNPRHKITKRGQNVTFRCDPISEHNRLYWYRQTLGQGPEFLTYFQNEAQLEKSRLLSDRFSAERPKGSFSTLEIQRTEQGDSAMYLCAQGGIGGYTFGSGTRLTVV.

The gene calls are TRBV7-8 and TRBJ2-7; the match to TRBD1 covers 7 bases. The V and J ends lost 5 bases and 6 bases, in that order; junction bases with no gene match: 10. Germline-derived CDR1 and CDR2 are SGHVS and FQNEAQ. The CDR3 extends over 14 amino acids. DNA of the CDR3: TGTGCCAGCAGCCCGACAGGGTCCTCGGGCGAGCAGTACTTC. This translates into CASSPTGSSGEQYF.

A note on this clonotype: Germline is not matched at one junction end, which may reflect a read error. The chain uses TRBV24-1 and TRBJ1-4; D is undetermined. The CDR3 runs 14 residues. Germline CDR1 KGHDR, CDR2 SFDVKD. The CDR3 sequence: CASSPSGTNEKLFF. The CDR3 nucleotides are TGTGCCAGCAGTCCGTCGGGAACTAATGAAAAACTGTTTTTT.

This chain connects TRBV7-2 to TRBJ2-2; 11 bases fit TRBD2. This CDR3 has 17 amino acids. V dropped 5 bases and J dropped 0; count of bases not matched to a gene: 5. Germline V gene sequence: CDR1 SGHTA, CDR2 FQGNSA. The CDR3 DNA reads TGTGCCAGCAGCGATCCTAGCGGGAGGACGAACACCGGGGAGCTGTTTTTT. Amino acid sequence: CASSDPSGRTNTGELFF.

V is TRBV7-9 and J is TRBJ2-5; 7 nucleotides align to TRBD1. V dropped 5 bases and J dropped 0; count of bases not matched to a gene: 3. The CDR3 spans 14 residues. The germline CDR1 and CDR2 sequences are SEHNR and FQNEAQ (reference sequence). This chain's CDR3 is CASSQGVNQETQYF. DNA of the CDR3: TGTGCCAGCAGCCAGGGGGTCAACCAAGAGACCCAGTACTTC.

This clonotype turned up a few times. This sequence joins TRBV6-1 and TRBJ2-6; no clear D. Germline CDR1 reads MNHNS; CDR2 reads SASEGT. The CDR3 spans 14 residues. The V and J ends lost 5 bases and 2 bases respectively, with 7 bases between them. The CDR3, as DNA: TGTGCCAGCAGTCCCTTCACTGGGGCCAACGTCCTGACTTTC. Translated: CASSPFTGANVLTF.

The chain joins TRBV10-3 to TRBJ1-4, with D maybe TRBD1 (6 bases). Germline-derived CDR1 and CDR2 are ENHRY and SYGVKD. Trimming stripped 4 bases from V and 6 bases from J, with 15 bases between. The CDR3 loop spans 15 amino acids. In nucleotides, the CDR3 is TGTGCCATCAGTGCCCTTCAGGGGAGGGATGAAAAACTGTTTTTT. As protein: CAISALQGRDEKLFF.

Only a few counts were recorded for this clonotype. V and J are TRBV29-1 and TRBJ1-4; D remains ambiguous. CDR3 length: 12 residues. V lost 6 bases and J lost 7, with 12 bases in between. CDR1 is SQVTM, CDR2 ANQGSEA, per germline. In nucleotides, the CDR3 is TGCAGCGTCCGGGATTTGGGTGAAAAACTGTTTTTT. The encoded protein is CSVRDLGEKLFF.

CDR3 protein: CSARQGREGYTF. DNA for the CDR3: TGCAGCGCTAGACAGGGGAGAGAAGGCTACACCTTC. The chain is built from TRBV29-1 and TRBJ1-2, with TRBD1 identical over 8 bases. In germline, CDR1 is SQVTM, CDR2 ANQGSEA. V was clipped by 7 bases and J by 8 bases; unmatched bases: 9. The CDR3 consists of 12 residues.

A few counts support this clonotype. Here the CDR3 DNA reads TGTGCCAGCAGCTTAGCAACCGGGACAGGGCAGTACTCCAATCAGCCCCAGCATTTT. This codes for CASSLATGTGQYSNQPQHF. V is TRBV7-3 and J is TRBJ1-5, with 9 bases fitting TRBD1. J lost 3 bases, V lost 2 bases, and 14 bases had no gene match. CDR1 and CDR2 from the germline V gene are SGHTA and FQGTGA. The CDR3 consists of 19 residues.

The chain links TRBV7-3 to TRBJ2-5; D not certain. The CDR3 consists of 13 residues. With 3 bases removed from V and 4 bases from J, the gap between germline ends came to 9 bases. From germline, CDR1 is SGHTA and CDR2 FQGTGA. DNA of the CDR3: TGTGCCAGCAGCTTTTTTGCAGGAGAGACCCAGTACTTC. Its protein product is CASSFFAGETQYF.